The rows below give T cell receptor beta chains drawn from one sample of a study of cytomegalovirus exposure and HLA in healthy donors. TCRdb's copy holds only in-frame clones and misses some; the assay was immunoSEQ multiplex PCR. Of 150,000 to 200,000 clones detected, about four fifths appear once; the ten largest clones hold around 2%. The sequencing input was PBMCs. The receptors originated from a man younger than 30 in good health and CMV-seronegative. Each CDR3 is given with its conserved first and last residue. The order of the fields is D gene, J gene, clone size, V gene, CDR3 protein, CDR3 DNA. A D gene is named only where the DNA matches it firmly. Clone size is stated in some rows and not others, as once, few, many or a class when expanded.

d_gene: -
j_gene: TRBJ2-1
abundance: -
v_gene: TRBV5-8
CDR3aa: CASSLELAGNEQFF
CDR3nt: TGTGCCAGCAGCTTGGAACTAGCAGGCAATGAGCAGTTCTTC

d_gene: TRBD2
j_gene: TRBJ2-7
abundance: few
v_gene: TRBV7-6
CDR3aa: CASSLSGYEQYF
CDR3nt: TGTGCCAGCAGCCTTAGCGGGTACGAGCAGTACTTC

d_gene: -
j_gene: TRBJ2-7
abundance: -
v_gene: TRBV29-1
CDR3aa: CSVLKNPGTYEQYF
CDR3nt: TGCAGCGTTTTAAAAAATCCGGGGACATACGAGCAGTACTTC

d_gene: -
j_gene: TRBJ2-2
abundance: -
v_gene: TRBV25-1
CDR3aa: CASSEFGRSGELFF
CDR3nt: TGTGCCAGCAGTGAATTTGGCAGGTCGGGGGAGCTGTTTTTT

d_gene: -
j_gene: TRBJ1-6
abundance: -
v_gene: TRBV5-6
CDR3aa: CASSFAVSNSPLHF
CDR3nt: TGTGCCAGCAGCTTTGCCGTAAGCAATTCACCCCTCCACTTT

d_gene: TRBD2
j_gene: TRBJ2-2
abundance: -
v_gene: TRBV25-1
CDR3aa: CASSVKAGGRVTGELFF
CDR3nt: TGTGCCAGCAGTGTAAAAGCGGGGGGGCGCGTCACCGGGGAGCTGTTTTTT

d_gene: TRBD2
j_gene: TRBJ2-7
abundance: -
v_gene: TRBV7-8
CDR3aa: CASSFGGSQYEQYF
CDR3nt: TGTGCCAGCAGCTTCGGGGGGAGTCAGTACGAGCAGTACTTC

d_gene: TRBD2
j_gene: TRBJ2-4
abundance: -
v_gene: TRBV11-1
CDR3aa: CASSLTSGPTHHIQYF
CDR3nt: TGTGCCAGCAGCTTGACTAGCGGCCCTACTCACCACATTCAGTACTTC

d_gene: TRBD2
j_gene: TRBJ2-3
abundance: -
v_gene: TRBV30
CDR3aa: CAWKPGYGRFGLAGGSTDTQYF
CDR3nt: TGTGCCTGGAAACCTGGGTACGGTCGGTTTGGACTAGCGGGAGGGTCCACAGATACGCAGTATTTT

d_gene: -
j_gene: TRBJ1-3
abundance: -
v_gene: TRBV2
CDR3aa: CASGRNLRNTIYF
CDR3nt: TGTGCCAGCGGCAGGAATTTAAGAAACACCATATATTTT

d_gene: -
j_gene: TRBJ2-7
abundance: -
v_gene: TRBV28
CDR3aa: CASITGSSYEQYF
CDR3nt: TGTGCCAGCATCACGGGGAGCTCCTACGAGCAGTACTTC

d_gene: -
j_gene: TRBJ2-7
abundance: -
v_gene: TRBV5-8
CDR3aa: CASSLISGRYEQYF
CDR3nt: TGTGCCAGCAGCTTGATTTCAGGGAGGTACGAGCAGTACTTC

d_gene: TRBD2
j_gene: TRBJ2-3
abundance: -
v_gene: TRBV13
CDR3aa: CASRKRSGLAGGLGSTDTQYF
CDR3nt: TGTGCCAGCAGGAAAAGGTCGGGTTTAGCGGGGGGGCTTGGTAGCACAGATACGCAGTATTTT

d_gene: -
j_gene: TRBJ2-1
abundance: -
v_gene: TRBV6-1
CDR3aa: CASGGEQFF
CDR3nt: TGTGCCAGCGGAGGGGAGCAGTTCTTC

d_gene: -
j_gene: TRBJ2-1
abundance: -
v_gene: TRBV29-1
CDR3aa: CSVTPGLTSFGEQFF
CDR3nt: TGCAGCGTGACGCCGGGACTCACCTCCTTCGGTGAGCAGTTCTTC

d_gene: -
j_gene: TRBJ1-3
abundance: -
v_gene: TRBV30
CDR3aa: CAWSGGSGNTIYF
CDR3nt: TGTGCCTGGAGTGGAGGGTCTGGAAACACCATATATTTT

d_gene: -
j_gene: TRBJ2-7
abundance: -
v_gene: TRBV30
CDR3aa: CAWSVGGGLSSYEQYF
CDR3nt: TGTGCCTGGAGTGTAGGCGGGGGCTTAAGCTCCTACGAGCAGTACTTC

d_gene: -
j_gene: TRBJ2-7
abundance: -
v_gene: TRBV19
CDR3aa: CASRTVAGAYNEQYF
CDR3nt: TGTGCCAGTAGAACCGTGGCGGGGGCTTACAACGAGCAGTACTTC

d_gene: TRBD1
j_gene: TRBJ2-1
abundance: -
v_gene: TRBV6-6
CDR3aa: CASSYVQGGDEQFF
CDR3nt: TGTGCCAGCAGTTACGTACAGGGGGGAGATGAGCAGTTCTTC

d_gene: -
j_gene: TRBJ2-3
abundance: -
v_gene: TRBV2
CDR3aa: CASNVGRAADTQYF
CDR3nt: TGTGCCAGCAATGTCGGCCGCGCGGCAGATACGCAGTATTTT

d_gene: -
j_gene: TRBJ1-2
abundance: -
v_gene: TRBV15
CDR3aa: CATSRSLDYTGYGYTF
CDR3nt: TGTGCCACCAGCAGATCCCTTGACTATACCGGCTATGGCTACACCTTC

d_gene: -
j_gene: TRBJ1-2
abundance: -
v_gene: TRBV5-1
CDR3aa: CASSSDRTANYGYTF
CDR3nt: TGCGCCAGCAGCTCCGATAGGACAGCCAACTATGGCTACACCTTC

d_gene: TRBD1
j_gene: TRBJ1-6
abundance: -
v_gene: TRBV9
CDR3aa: CASSETGANSPLHF
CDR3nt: TGTGCCAGCAGCGAGACAGGGGCTAATTCACCCCTCCACTTT

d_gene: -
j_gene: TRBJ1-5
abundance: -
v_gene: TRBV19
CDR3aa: CASSLQEYSNQPQHF
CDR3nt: TGTGCCAGTAGCTTACAGGAGTATAGCAATCAGCCCCAGCATTTT

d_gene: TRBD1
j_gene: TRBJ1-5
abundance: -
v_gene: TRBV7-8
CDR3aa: CASSLKPGQGYQPQHF
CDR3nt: TGTGCCAGCAGCCTCAAGCCGGGACAGGGGTATCAGCCCCAGCATTTT

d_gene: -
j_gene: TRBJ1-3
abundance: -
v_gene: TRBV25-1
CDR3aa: CASSEAVGNTIYF
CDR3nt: TGTGCCAGCAGTGAAGCGGTGGGAAACACCATATATTTT

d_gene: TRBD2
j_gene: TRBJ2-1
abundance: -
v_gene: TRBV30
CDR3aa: CAWTSGYNEQFF
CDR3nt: TGTGCCTGGACTAGCGGATACAATGAGCAGTTCTTC

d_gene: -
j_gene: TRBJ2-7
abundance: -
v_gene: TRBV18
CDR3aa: CASSPSSGRDSVYEQYF
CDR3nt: TGTGCCAGCTCACCAAGCAGCGGCCGGGACTCAGTCTACGAGCAGTACTTC

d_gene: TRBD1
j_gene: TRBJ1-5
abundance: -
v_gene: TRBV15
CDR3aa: CATSRGRRGHNQPQHF
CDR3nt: TGTGCCACCAGCAGAGGTCGAAGGGGGCACAATCAGCCCCAGCATTTT

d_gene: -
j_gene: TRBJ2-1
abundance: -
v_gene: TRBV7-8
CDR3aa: CASSDPGGSSYNEQFF
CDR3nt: TGTGCCAGCAGCGACCCTGGGGGGAGCTCCTACAATGAGCAGTTCTTC

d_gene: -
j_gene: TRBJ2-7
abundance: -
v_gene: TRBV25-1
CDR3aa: CASSEISLDEQYF
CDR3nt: TGTGCCAGCAGTGAAATCAGTCTGGACGAGCAGTACTTC

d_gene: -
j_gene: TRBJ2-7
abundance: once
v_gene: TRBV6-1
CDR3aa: CASSEIGATYEQYF
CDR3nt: TGTGCCAGCAGTGAAATCGGTGCGACCTACGAGCAGTACTTC

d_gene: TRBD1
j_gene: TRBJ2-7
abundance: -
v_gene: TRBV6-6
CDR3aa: CASGSGDRTYEQYF
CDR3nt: TGTGCCAGCGGAAGTGGGGACAGGACCTACGAGCAGTACTTC

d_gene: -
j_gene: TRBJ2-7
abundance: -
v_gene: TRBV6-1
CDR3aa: CASSDFRGVNEQYF
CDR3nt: TGTGCCAGCAGTGATTTCAGGGGGGTTAACGAGCAGTACTTC

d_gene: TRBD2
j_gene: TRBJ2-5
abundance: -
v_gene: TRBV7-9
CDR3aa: CASSPRGGGPDF
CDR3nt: TGTGCCAGCAGCCCGCGGGGCGGGGGGCCCGACTTC

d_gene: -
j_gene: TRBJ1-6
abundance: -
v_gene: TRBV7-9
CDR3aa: CASSSGPPGGSPLHF
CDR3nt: TGTGCCAGCAGCTCAGGACCTCCCGGGGGTTCACCCCTCCACTTT

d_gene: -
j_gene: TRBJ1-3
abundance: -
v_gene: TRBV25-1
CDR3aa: CASRDRTGGNTIYF
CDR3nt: TGTGCCAGCAGGGACAGAACGGGTGGAAACACCATATATTTT

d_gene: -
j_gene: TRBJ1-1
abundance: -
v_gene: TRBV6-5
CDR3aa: CASSYSAGTTEAFF
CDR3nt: TGTGCCAGCAGTTACTCAGCCGGGACAACTGAAGCTTTCTTT

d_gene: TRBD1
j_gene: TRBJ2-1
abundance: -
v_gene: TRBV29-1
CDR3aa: CSVEETGGVNEQFF
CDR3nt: TGCAGCGTTGAAGAGACAGGGGGTGTTAATGAGCAGTTCTTC

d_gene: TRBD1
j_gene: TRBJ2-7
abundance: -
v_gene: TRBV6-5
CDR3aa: CASSYLDRAGSYEQYF
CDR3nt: TGTGCCAGCAGTTACTTGGACAGGGCCGGCTCCTACGAGCAGTACTTC

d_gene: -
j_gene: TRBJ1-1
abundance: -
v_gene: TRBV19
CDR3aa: CASSIAGVTEAFF
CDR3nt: TGTGCCAGTAGTATAGCCGGGGTCACTGAAGCTTTCTTT

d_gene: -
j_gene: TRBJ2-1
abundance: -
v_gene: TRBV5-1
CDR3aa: CASSGGTRGRNEQFF
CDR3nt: TGCGCCAGCAGCGGCGGGACTAGGGGGCGGAATGAGCAGTTCTTC

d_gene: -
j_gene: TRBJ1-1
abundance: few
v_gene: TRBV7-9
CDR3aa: CASSLLSISNTEAFF
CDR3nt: TGTGCCAGCAGCTTATTGAGTATCTCGAACACTGAAGCTTTCTTT

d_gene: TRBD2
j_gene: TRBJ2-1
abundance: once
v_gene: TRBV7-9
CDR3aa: CASRATGGPEMNEQFF
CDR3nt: TGTGCCAGCAGGGCAACGGGGGGGCCGGAAATGAATGAGCAGTTCTTC

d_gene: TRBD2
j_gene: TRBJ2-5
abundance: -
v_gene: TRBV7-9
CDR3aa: CASSPVWAGDQETQYF
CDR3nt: TGTGCCAGCAGCCCCGTTTGGGCGGGAGATCAAGAGACCCAGTACTTC

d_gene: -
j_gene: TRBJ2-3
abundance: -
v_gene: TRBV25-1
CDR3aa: CASSAGTDTQYF
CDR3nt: TGTGCCAGCAGTGCAGGCACAGATACGCAGTATTTT

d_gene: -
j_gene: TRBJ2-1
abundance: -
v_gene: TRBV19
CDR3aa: CASNGIMEQFF
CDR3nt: TGTGCCAGTAACGGGATAATGGAGCAGTTCTTC

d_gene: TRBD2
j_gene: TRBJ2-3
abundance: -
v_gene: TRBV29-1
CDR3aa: CSVLTSGRLGTDTQYF
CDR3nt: TGCAGCGTCCTGACTAGCGGGAGATTAGGCACAGATACGCAGTATTTT

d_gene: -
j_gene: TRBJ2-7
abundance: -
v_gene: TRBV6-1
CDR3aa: CASSEVRGSYEQYF
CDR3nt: TGTGCCAGCAGTGAAGTTAGGGGATCCTACGAGCAGTACTTC

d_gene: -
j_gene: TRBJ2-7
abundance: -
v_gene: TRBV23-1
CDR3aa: CASSLPGRSSYEQYF
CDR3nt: TGCGCCAGCAGTCTGCCAGGGCGAAGCTCCTACGAGCAGTACTTC

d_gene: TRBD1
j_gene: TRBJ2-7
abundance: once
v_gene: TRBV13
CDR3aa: CASSHRGEYEQYF
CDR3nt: TGTGCCAGCAGCCACAGGGGAGAATACGAGCAGTACTTC

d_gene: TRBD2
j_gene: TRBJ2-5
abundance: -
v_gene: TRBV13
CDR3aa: CASSFSGRAGETQYF
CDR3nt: TGTGCCAGCAGCTTTAGCGGGAGAGCAGGAGAGACCCAGTACTTC

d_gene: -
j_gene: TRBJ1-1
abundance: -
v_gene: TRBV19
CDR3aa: CASSTDPGRLTEAFF
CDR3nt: TGTGCCAGTAGTACAGACCCGGGGAGGCTCACTGAAGCTTTCTTT